This entry lists 8 T cell receptor beta chains sequenced from one sample in a study of shared clonotypes between healthy human individuals. Naive CD8 cells, CD45RO-negative and positively selected for CCR7, excluded terminally differentiated effector memory CD45RA+ cells. Assay: immunoSEQ multiplex PCR; the TCRdb copy retains only in-frame clones and omits some. The table has around 2.1 million clones, roughly 91% seen once. The sample was naive CD8+ T cells from PBMCs. The receptors originated from a man in his late teens or twenties in good health. Some clones in this sample may be carry-over from other donors' samples.

The gene calls are TRBV27 and TRBJ2-1, with a tentative D call TRBD2 (6 bases). Germline V CDR1 and CDR2: MNHEY, SMNVEV (reference sequence). V lost 6 bases and J 7 bases, leaving 13 bases between the germline ends. The CDR3 is 13 residues long. CDR3 coding DNA: TGTGCCAGCAGCCGGGGGATCTGGAATGAGCAGTTCTTC. Protein sequence: CASSRGIWNEQFF.

V and J are TRBV6-9 and TRBJ1-5; D is ambiguous. Germline CDR1 and CDR2: MNHGY and SVAAGI. This CDR3 is 17 amino acids long. V dropped 0 bases and J dropped 5 bases, with 17 bases sitting between them. CDR3 sequence reads: CASSYSKELGGDQPQHF. CDR3 bases: TGTGCCAGCAGTTATTCGAAGGAGTTGGGTGGAGATCAGCCCCAGCATTTT.

The CDR3 reads CASSVEAGGRNEQFF. The CDR3 DNA reads as TGTGCCAGCAGCGTAGAGGCAGGTGGTCGTAATGAGCAGTTCTTC. V usage is TRBV9 and J usage is TRBJ2-1; no clear D gene. This CDR3 contains 15 residues. The germline V gene encodes CDR1 SGDLS and CDR2 YYNGEE. V was pared by 0 bases and J by 7 bases, with 14 bases between.

The rearrangement links TRBV2 to TRBJ2-3; 7 bases are a match to TRBD2. This CDR3 is 14 amino acids long. The trim removed 11 bases at V and 8 bases at J, leaving 16 bases unmatched. Germline V gene sequence: CDR1 SNHLY, CDR2 FYNNEI. The CDR3 region has the DNA TGTGCCGGACGGCTTGGGGGGGAGGATTTTACGCAGTATTTT. This translates into CAGRLGGEDFTQYF.

Concerning this clone itself: The sample holds other DNA sequences that translate to the same CDR3. CDR3 sequence: CASSPRGGELFF. The CDR3 coding sequence is TGTGCCAGCAGTCCTAGAGGCGGGGAGCTGTTTTTT. This rearrangement joins TRBV28 to TRBJ2-2; D is ambiguous. The CDR3 contains 12 residues. From germline, CDR1 is MDHEN and CDR2 SYDVKM. Trimming left V 5 bases short and J 7 bases short, with 8 bases between.

The chain carries TRBV7-6 and TRBJ1-3, with D uncertain. The CDR3 runs 12 residues. Germline loops: CDR1 SGHVS, CDR2 FNYEAQ. Trimming pared 7 bases from V and 4 bases from J, leaving 8 bases between. The CDR3 DNA reads TGTGCCAGCACCTCCGGCGGAAACACCATATATTTT. Translation gives CASTSGGNTIYF.

The chain uses TRBV7-8 and TRBJ2-7; TRBD1 might be the D (6 bases). V dropped 4 bases and J dropped 0 bases, with 13 bases sitting between them. The germline CDR1 and CDR2 sequences are SGHVS and FQNEAQ. The CDR3 totals 15 residues. The CDR3 bases are TGTGCCAGCAGCTCACCGAGGGACACCTCCTACGAGCAGTACTTC. Its protein is CASSSPRDTSYEQYF. The full variable domain, rest sourced from reference TRBV7-8 and TRBJ2-7, is GAGVSQSPRYKVAKRGQDVALRCDPISGHVSLFWYQQALGQGPEFLTYFQNEAQLDKSGLPSDRFFAERPEGSVSTLKIQRTQQEDSAVYLCASSSPRDTSYEQYFGPGTRLTVT.

This chain connects TRBV4-1 to TRBJ1-2, with D hard to call. V dropped 0 bases and J dropped 5 bases, with 7 bases sitting between them. Germline V CDR1 and CDR2: MGHRA, YSYEKL. CDR3 length: 13 residues. The chain's CDR3 is CASSQDLEYGYTF. The CDR3 DNA reads as TGCGCCAGCAGCCAAGATCTGGAGTATGGCTACACCTTC.